Reported below is one T cell receptor (beta chain). Its antigen remains undetermined. No base qualities exist here, and no much larger clone lies one base off it. The library came from the immunoSEQ multiplex PCR assay. What TCRdb holds here is the immuneACCESS table cut down to in-frame rearrangements. Part of the clones is not present; checked against another copy, under half of the missing clones reflect an unresolved V gene, and the others are unexplained. The sample data list tens of thousands of clones, and about nine tenths of these were observed just once. The ten most abundant clones make up 1.4% to 1.5% of the sample. This sample stems from a study of T cell changes during pregnancy in multiple sclerosis (dated 2019 in TCRdb). About the full investigation: Changes in the T cell repertoire over the course of pregnancy were examined in this study in women with multiple sclerosis.

Per the germline V gene, SGHDT is the CDR1 and YYEEEE is the CDR2. Germline trimming: 0 bases from V, 4 bases from J; junction bases outside gene matches: 5. Taken from cysteine to phenylalanine, the CDR3 has 15 residues. Just the 45-base CDR3 DNA is kept, in frame starting at base 1. The chain employs TRBV5-6 and TRBJ1-2, and TRBD1 matches 8 of the central bases. The sequence derives from a female donor with multiple sclerosis, enrolled in a pregnancy study. Material: peripheral blood, obtained in the second trimester of pregnancy. Here is the DNA: TGTGCCAGCAGCTTGGGGGACAGGAACATCTATGGCTACACCTTC. It translates as CASSLGDRNIYGYTF.